Listed below are T cell receptor beta chains from one sample, sequenced in a study of cytomegalovirus exposure and HLA in healthy donors. TCRdb keeps only in-frame clones here, not all; method: immunoSEQ multiplex PCR. This sample has some 150,000 clones, with around two thirds found just once. The specimen was PBMCs. The source is a woman aged 55-70 years in good health and CMV-seropositive. Each CDR3 is given without its conserved first and last residue.

v_gene: TRBV4-2; len: 11; j_gene: TRBJ1-2; CDR3aa: ASSQDSTVYHT
v_gene: TRBV6-5; len: 14; j_gene: TRBJ1-3; CDR3aa: ASSYGGRSSGNTIY
v_gene: TRBV15; len: 13; j_gene: TRBJ1-1; CDR3aa: ATSRGTGEGTEAF
v_gene: TRBV7-9; len: 14; j_gene: TRBJ2-1; CDR3aa: ASRFGQGKVLGEQF
v_gene: TRBV5-7; len: 12; j_gene: -; CDR3aa: ASSRRRENYEQY
v_gene: TRBV19; len: 12; j_gene: TRBJ2-7; CDR3aa: ASSIDRGAYEQY
v_gene: TRBV27; len: 12; j_gene: TRBJ2-7; CDR3aa: ASSLAWSSYEQY
v_gene: TRBV7-9; len: 10; j_gene: TRBJ1-1; CDR3aa: ASSLASTEAF
v_gene: TRBV6-4; len: 9; j_gene: TRBJ2-7; CDR3aa: ASSDADEQY
v_gene: TRBV4-1; len: 12; j_gene: TRBJ1-1; CDR3aa: ASSLGQQNTEAF